Presented here are 6 T cell receptor beta chains from one specimen sequenced in a study of blood T cell repertoires in COVID-19. Using immunoSEQ multiplex PCR, the repertoire was profiled, and TCRdb retains in-frame clones only, with some absent. The profile shows about 130,000 clones, 92% of them singletons. The sample consisted of peripheral blood. These receptor sequences come from a man aged 50-60 years with COVID-19, enrolled during active disease.

The V and J genes are TRBV27 and TRBJ1-5; TRBD1 agrees at 7 bases. V trimming: 6 bases; J trimming: 6 bases; junction bases outside the gene matches: 11. Looked up from germline, CDR1 is MNHEY and CDR2 is SMNVEV (reference sequence). The length of the CDR3 is 15 residues. The CDR3 region has the DNA TGTGCCAGCAGCCCTATGACAGGGATAGGTCAGCCCCAGCATTTT. Translated: CASSPMTGIGQPQHF.

This clone has just a few counts. The genes are TRBV6-4 and TRBJ2-1, with 8 bases aligning to TRBD2. Trimming at V came to 3 bases and at J to 6 bases, leaving 4 bases not matched to a gene. CDR3 length equals 14 residues. CDR1 and CDR2 (germline): MRHNA, SNTAGT. CDR3 DNA: TGTGCCAGCAGTGAGCGGGAGGACCTCAATGAGCAGTTCTTC. Translated, it gives CASSEREDLNEQFF.

The chain is built from TRBV6-5 and TRBJ2-2, with a possible D match to TRBD1 (5 bases). CDR3 size: 15 residues. The germline V gene encodes CDR1 MNHEY and CDR2 SVGAGI. With 6 bases removed from V and 0 bases from J, the gap between germline ends came to 11 bases. CDR3 sequence: CASRTWGSNTGELFF. The CDR3, as DNA: TGTGCCAGCAGGACTTGGGGCTCGAACACCGGGGAGCTGTTTTTT.

The chain carries TRBV18 and TRBJ1-3; perhaps TRBD1 as D (5 bases). Germline loops: CDR1 KGHSH, CDR2 LQKENI. The CDR3 covers 16 residues. V lost 3 bases to trimming and J lost 3 bases, with 15 bases between them. CDR3 sequence reads: CASSPLGPGRGNTIYF. CDR3 nucleotide sequence: TGTGCCAGCTCACCCCTCGGCCCAGGGCGTGGAAACACCATATATTTT.

The chain employs TRBV4-1 and TRBJ1-4, with 9 bases aligning to TRBD1. The ends lost 4 bases at V and 7 bases at J; junction bases unmatched: 13. Looked up from germline, CDR1 is MGHRA and CDR2 is YSYEKL. CDR3 length: 17 residues. In DNA form, the CDR3 reads TGCGCCAGCAGCCCAATGCCCCCTGGGACAGGGATTGAAAAACTGTTTTTT. It encodes CASSPMPPGTGIEKLFF.

V gene TRBV10-2 combines with J gene TRBJ2-3; tentatively, D is TRBD2 (6 bases). The germline V and J ends were trimmed by 2 bases and 2 bases, with 23 bases remaining between them. The germline CDR1 and CDR2 sequences are WSHSY and SAAADI. The CDR3 is 19 amino acids. The CDR3 here is CASSEVAGGPNLATDTQYF. Here the CDR3 DNA reads TGCGCCAGCAGTGAGGTAGCCGGGGGACCTAATTTGGCCACAGATACGCAGTATTTT.